Reported below is one TCR beta chain. Its antigen remains unidentified. No base quality values were provided; no much bigger clone lies one nucleotide off. Reading from cysteine to phenylalanine, the CDR3 counts 13 amino acids. Solely the CDR3 DNA is kept, with 39 bases framed from the first base. Trimming takes 3 bases from V and 6 bases from J, and the germline ends sit 9 bases apart. Reading the germline V gene (reference sequence) gives CDR1 LNHDA and CDR2 SQIVND. Using the deep immunoSEQ assay, TCR CDR3 regions were amplified from genomic DNA by multiplex PCR. Extracted genomic DNA from each cell subset was spread evenly across all wells of several immunoSEQ 96-well plates, with each plate serving as a replicate. For sorted subsets, roughly 200 ng of genomic DNA, equivalent to some 33,000 T cell genomes, went into each replicate PCR. Purified libraries were quantified with a Qubit 3.0 fluorometer, sized on a Bioanalyzer 2100, and re-quantified with the KAPA Library Quantification kit. Each immunoSEQ 96-well plate was sequenced on its own single-read 150-cycle Illumina NextSeq 550 flow cell. The paper's processing steps were these. Because only junctional sequences without quality scores were contained in the immunoSEQ output, filtering matching that applied to full-length reads could not be performed. Sequences were annotated with PyIR, a Python wrapper for IgBLAST v1.9, and V/J genes and CDR3 were assigned using IMGT germline references. Reads were filtered out if the reads had weak V/J assignments (E-value above 1e-6), no CDR3, stop codons, out-of-frame junctions, or ambiguous translated residues. V3J clonotypes were defined by identical inferred V gene, J gene, and CDR3 amino acid sequence. Percentage overlap between repertoires was calculated by dividing the number of shared unique clonotypes by the size of the smaller repertoire. Three approaches were used to assess repertoire richness: RTK rarefaction, the Chao1 estimator, and Recon v2.1 estimates of unobserved clonotypes. For all TCRbeta clonotypes obtained by the gDNA method from a few donors, generation probabilities were computed with OLGA. TCRdb obtained this table from immuneACCESS and retained in-frame rearrangements with V and J assigned. These tables miss some clones; where compared with another copy, unresolved V genes account for less than half of the shortfall, and the remainder is unexplained. V and J calls and clone size are given by that table; D and trimming were obtained from the DNA. Across this sample there are roughly 2.6 million clones, with more than 80% seen only once. Roughly 0.15% of the sample is in the top ten clones.

This record belongs to a study of shared clonotypes between healthy human individuals (dated by TCRdb to between 2020 and 2021). Study-wide context: A couple of women and a few men aged 18 to 49 years were included in the cohort. Each donor's leukapheresis produced roughly between roughly 0.85 and 10 billion PBMCs. For each donor, three plates each were used for CD4 naive and CD4 memory, two plates were used for CD8 naive, and one plate was used for CD8 memory. To estimate repertoire size and how much clonotypes are shared between individuals, the study performed deep sequencing of blood TCR repertoires from roughly five healthy adults. Libraries were prepared and TCR repertoires were sequenced by different laboratories using diverse techniques, in order to increase sequencing depth and limit assay-specific biases. On the study overall, not on this receptor specifically: Compared with non-shared clonotypes, clonotypes shared by all four sorted-subset donors had higher generation probabilities. Rarefaction of sorted-subset datasets indicated incomplete sequencing despite the large sequencing depth. Larger estimated clonotype richness was generally found for naive subsets than for memory subsets. Sampling was restricted to blood, and TCR repertoires in tissue are likely to differ from TCR repertoires in blood. About 5% of naive CD4, 3.5% of naive CD8, 2.3% of memory CD4, and 0.35% to 0.5% of memory CD8 clonotypes were shared across several donors. Because the study included only a small number of donors, the genetic and exposure-history diversity represented was limited. Pairwise subsampling indicated that sequencing depth was expected to affect the degree of clonotype sharing among donors.

Donors were healthy HIV-negative adults with no recently reported acute infections or vaccinations. All donors were Caucasian adults living in Nashville, Tennessee, USA. CD4+ T cells were enriched through magnetic negative selection, after which naive cells were positively selected on CD45RA and the remaining negative fraction served as the memory subset. Blood was collected by leukapheresis, and PBMCs were isolated by Ficoll-Histopaque density gradient centrifugation and then cryopreserved in liquid nitrogen vapor phase. Purity and quantity of every magnetically sorted T cell population were checked by analytical flow cytometry. Each sorted fraction had its genomic DNA isolated and then quantified by UV absorbance on a Nanodrop 2000c.

This receptor chain uses TRBV19 and TRBJ2-4, with the D gene too uncertain to name. This clonotype was obtained from a man aged 18 to 29 in good health. Sequencing used naive CD4+ T cells sorted from blood. Per the publication, the cell subset or site label means: CD45RA+ positively selected. The CDR3 is CASSIGNGNIQYF. The sequence in DNA is TGTGCCAGTAGTATCGGCAACGGAAACATTCAGTACTTC.